The 9 T cell receptor beta chains given below trace back to one sample, sequenced in a study of cytomegalovirus exposure and HLA in healthy donors. The PCR ran on 60 Vbeta and 13 Jbeta primers. Assay: immunoSEQ multiplex PCR; the TCRdb copy retains only in-frame clones and omits some. The data hold around 80,000 clones, with roughly 65% observed a single time. The sequenced material came from PBMCs. Receptors were obtained from a male donor in good health and CMV-seropositive.

With respect to this clone: One junction end does not reproduce the germline sequence, and a read error may be involved. This chain connects TRBV27 to TRBJ1-2, with 10 bases aligning to TRBD1. Germline CDR1 is MNHEY and CDR2 is SMNVEV (reference sequence). There are 12 residues in the CDR3. This CDR3 reads CAIRAGTGDYPF. The DNA of the CDR3 is TGTGCCATCAGGGCGGGGACAGGGGACTACCCCTTC.

As concerns this clone: A junction end diverges from the germline sequence, so it may reflect a read error. The chain is built from TRBV6-4 and TRBJ1-5, with TRBD1 matching 9 bases. Germline values: CDR1 MRHNA, CDR2 SNTAGT. CDR3 length equals 15 residues. The CDR3 here is CSSSWTGAGIQPQHF. The CDR3 region has the DNA TGTTCCAGCAGTTGGACAGGGGCTGGGATCCAGCCCCAGCATTTT.

The V call is TRBV30, the J call TRBJ2-1; D gene ambiguous. The CDR3 loop spans 12 amino acids. CDR1 GTSNPN and CDR2 SVGIG come from the germline V gene (reference sequence). Between the trimmed V and J ends, which lost 0 bases and 9 bases, there was a span of 9 bases. CDR3 residues: CAWSVMGREQFF. The CDR3, as DNA: TGTGCCTGGAGTGTAATGGGCCGTGAGCAGTTCTTC.

With regard to this clone: The junction departs from the called germline gene at one end, perhaps through a read error. The chain uses TRBV7-7 and TRBJ2-3, with D possibly matching TRBD2 (6 bases). Germline CDR1 SSHAT, CDR2 FNYEAQ (reference sequence). The CDR3 runs to 14 residues. CDR3 protein: CASSLGGLTDTQYF. The CDR3 DNA reads as TGTGCTAGCAGCTTGGGGGGACTCACAGATACGCAGTATTTT.

CDR3 amino acids: CASSEWEAGDQETQYF. In nucleotides, the CDR3 is TGTGCCAGCAGTGAATGGGAAGCGGGCGACCAAGAGACCCAGTACTTC. The J gene is TRBJ2-5, the V gene TRBV25-1; maybe TRBD2 (6 bases). The CDR3 sequence is 16 residues long. The V gene's germline CDR1 is MGHDK and CDR2 SYGVNS. V lost 1 base to trimming and J lost 0 bases, with 12 bases between them.

This clone was counted only a few times. The rearrangement joins TRBV19 to TRBJ1-5, with 8 bases identical to TRBD1. The CDR3 contains 16 residues. The V gene end was trimmed by 6 bases and the J gene end by 6 bases; junction bases not matched to a gene: 13. Germline assignment: CDR1 LNHDA and CDR2 SQIVND (reference sequence). The CDR3 is CASRSSARGLRQPQHF. The CDR3 DNA sequence: TGTGCCAGTAGAAGCTCGGCCAGGGGGCTTCGTCAGCCCCAGCATTTT.

CDR3 in DNA: TGTGCCAGCAGACTATATGGCTACACCTTC. Translated, it gives CASRLYGYTF. The V and J genes are TRBV7-9 and TRBJ1-2; D unresolved. Trimming removed 6 bases from V and 5 bases from J, with 4 bases in between. Germline lookup yields CDR1 SEHNR and CDR2 FQNEAQ (reference sequence). The CDR3 is made up of 10 amino acids.

This clone was detected a few times. The gene calls are TRBV19 and TRBJ1-5; D is possibly TRBD1 (6 bases). The germline V gene has CDR1 LNHDA and CDR2 SQIVND (reference sequence). V was pared by 0 bases and J by 6 bases, with 9 bases between. The CDR3 length is 14 residues. The CDR3 sequence is CASSIDRGGQPQHF. CDR3 nucleotide sequence: TGTGCCAGTAGTATAGATAGGGGGGGTCAGCCCCAGCATTTT.

This clone turned up a few times. This chain connects TRBV19 to TRBJ2-4, with D perhaps matching TRBD1 (5 bases). The V gene lost 4 bases and the J gene lost 3 bases, with 16 bases spanning the gap. The CDR3 has 16 residues. Germline V lookup: CDR1 LNHDA, CDR2 SQIVND (reference sequence). The CDR3 bases are TGTGCCAGTAGTACAGGGCAGGAACCTCTCAAAAACATTCAGTACTTC. Translated: CASSTGQEPLKNIQYF.